The source of this T cell receptor (beta chain) is a study of blood T cell repertoires in COVID-19. Some clones are missing from TCRdb's copy, which holds only in-frame ones; the method was immunoSEQ multiplex PCR. The table shows 150,000 to 200,000 clones, with less than 85% occurring only once. This receptor was identified in a woman older than 75 with acute or convalescent COVID-19. Material: peripheral blood.

The CDR3 region has the DNA TGTGCCAGCAGTTACACAGAAGAGACCCAGTACTTC. This translates into CASSYTEETQYF. V gene TRBV6-2 or TRBV6-3 combines with J gene TRBJ2-5; D gene unclear. Trimming took off 2 bases at V and 3 bases at J, with 4 bases between the two ends. This CDR3 spans 12 amino acids. Germline V gene sequence: CDR1 MNHEY, CDR2 SVGEGT.